The clone carrying this TCR beta chain was observed at least ten times. Looked up from germline, CDR1 is DFQATT and CDR2 is SNEGSKA (reference sequence). Trimming cost V 2 bases and J 2 bases, with 9 bases left between them. There are 13 residues in the CDR3. The data were taken from a study of Graves' ophthalmopathy and Graves' hyperthyroidism. RNA transcripts were the source from which TCR beta CDR3 regions were amplified. The first round was an RT-PCR with HTBI primers, and the second round was a multiplex PCR. MiXCR was run by TCRdb on the multiplex PCR reads, yielding one entry per CDR3 protein. The repertoire has approximately 500,000 distinct CDR3 sequences, approximately 15% of them found once; the top ten carry about 10%.

The source material was blood. This clonotype was sampled from a woman in her thirties with Graves' ophthalmopathy. This chain joins TRBV20-1 and TRBJ1-2; possibly TRBD1 for D (6 bases). For the CDR3, the DNA is TGCAGTGCTAGATCCGGGGGCAACTATGGCTACACCTTC. As protein: CSARSGGNYGYTF.